These 27 T cell receptor beta chains originate from one sample sequenced in a study of cytomegalovirus exposure and HLA in healthy donors. The primer mix had 60 Vbeta and 13 Jbeta primers. Profiled with immunoSEQ multiplex PCR; TCRdb holds only in-frame clones, not every one. This sample yields around 87,000 clones, of which 65% to 85% are seen a single time; approximately 1.2% belongs to the top ten. The sequencing sample was made of PBMCs. The receptors derive from a girl aged 2 to 10 in good health and CMV-seropositive.

The rearrangement links TRBV30 to TRBJ2-7, with 11 nucleotides matching TRBD1. V shed 2 bases and J 3 bases; nucleotides not matched to a gene: 9. CDR1 and CDR2 from the germline V gene are GTSNPN and SVGIG (reference sequence). The CDR3 covers 16 residues. CDR3 loop: CAWSTTRGQGVYEQYF. For the CDR3, the DNA is TGTGCCTGGAGTACTACCCGGGGACAGGGGGTCTACGAGCAGTACTTC. Complete variable domain (other parts from reference TRBV30 and TRBJ2-7): SQTIHQWPATLVQPVGSPLSLECTVEGTSNPNLYWYRQAAGRGLQLLFYSVGIGQISSEVPQNLSASRPQDRQFILSSKKLLLSDSGFYLCAWSTTRGQGVYEQYFGPGTRLTVT.

The chain has TRBV13 and TRBJ2-2, with TRBD1 identical over 7 bases. The CDR3 loop spans 15 amino acids. The V segment lost 5 bases and the J segment 4 bases; nucleotides outside the gene matches: 7. Germline loops: CDR1 PRHDT, CDR2 FYEKMQ (reference sequence). The CDR3 DNA is TGTGCCAGCAGCCACTACGGACAGGTCACCGGGGAGCTGTTTTTT. This codes for CASSHYGQVTGELFF.

V usage is TRBV30 and J usage is TRBJ2-1; 9 nucleotides align to TRBD2. The germline gives CDR1 GTSNPN, CDR2 SVGIG (reference sequence). Trimming cost V 2 bases and J 3 bases; bases outside gene matches: 17. The CDR3 extends over 19 amino acids. The CDR3 spells CAWSRVPPIAGADYNEQFF. In DNA, the CDR3 is TGTGCCTGGAGTCGGGTCCCCCCCATAGCGGGAGCCGACTACAATGAGCAGTTCTTC.

The chain combines TRBV7-2 with TRBJ2-7; D is possibly TRBD1 (6 bases). Germline CDR1 and CDR2: SGHTA and FQGNSA. The V gene lost 5 bases and the J gene lost 1 base, with 12 bases spanning the gap. This CDR3 contains 14 residues. The CDR3 reads CASSPLDRSYEQYF. As DNA, the CDR3 is TGTGCCAGCAGCCCCCTTGACAGGTCCTACGAGCAGTACTTC.

The V call is TRBV5-6, the J call TRBJ1-4; D not certain. The length of the CDR3 is 13 residues. Germline V gene sequence: CDR1 SGHDT, CDR2 YYEEEE. Deletions cut 4 bases from V and 13 bases from J, with 17 bases between. The DNA of the CDR3 is TGTGCCAGCAGCCCCGGAAGGGAGCGTGGACTGTTTTTT. Translated, it gives CASSPGRERGLFF. The whole variable domain, remainder taken from reference TRBV5-6 and TRBJ1-4, is DAGVTQSPTHLIKTRGQQVTLRCSPKSGHDTVSWYQQALGQGPQFIFQYYEEEERQRGNFPDRFSGHQFPNYSSELNVNALLLGDSALYLCASSPGRERGLFFGSGTQLSVL.

The chain has TRBV6-5 and TRBJ1-2; D perhaps matches TRBD1 (5 bases). Germline V gene lookup returns CDR1 MNHEY and CDR2 SVGAGI. The CDR3 is 14 residues long. Trimming took 2 bases from V and 3 from J, leaving 10 bases between them. In DNA, the CDR3 is TGTGCCAGCAGTTACGGGCAGGGTGACTATGGCTACACCTTC. It specifies CASSYGQGDYGYTF.

The chain links TRBV5-1 to TRBJ1-6; D remains ambiguous. Germline V gene sequence: CDR1 SGHRS, CDR2 YFSETQ. The germline V and J ends were trimmed by 0 bases and 7 bases, with 8 bases remaining between them. The CDR3 has 14 residues. The CDR3 DNA is TGCGCCAGCAGCTTGGACAGAGGGAATTCACCCCTCCACTTT. Its protein product is CASSLDRGNSPLHF.

V is TRBV25-1 and J is TRBJ1-2; 7 bases line up with TRBD1. The length of the CDR3 is 13 residues. The germline V gene encodes CDR1 MGHDK and CDR2 SYGVNS. After removal of 5 bases from V and 8 bases from J, the junction contained 8 bases not matched to a gene. The CDR3 sequence: CASSSGTVGGYTF. The CDR3 coding sequence is TGTGCCAGCAGTTCCGGGACAGTCGGCGGCTACACCTTC.

The gene calls are TRBV19 and TRBJ1-3; D may be TRBD1 (6 bases). The germline V and J ends were trimmed by 7 bases and 0 bases, with 10 bases remaining between them. The CDR3 totals 14 residues. CDR1 is LNHDA, CDR2 SQIVND, per germline (reference sequence). CDR3 coding DNA: TGTGCCAGTATTTTGGACAGCTCTGGAAACACCATATATTTT. It yields the protein CASILDSSGNTIYF.

There are a few counts of this clone. V usage is TRBV7-2 and J usage is TRBJ1-1; D remains unclear. V was clipped by 5 bases and J by 3 bases, with 10 bases between them. There are 13 residues in the CDR3. Germline CDR1 reads SGHTA; CDR2 reads FQGNSA. CDR3 sequence: CASSLRSDTEAFF. The CDR3 DNA is TGTGCCAGCAGCCTTCGTTCTGACACTGAAGCTTTCTTT.

The rearrangement links TRBV10-3 to TRBJ2-7; TRBD1 matches at 9 bases. CDR1 is ENHRY and CDR2 is SYGVKD in the germline V gene. J was trimmed by 6 bases and V by 9 bases; bases with no gene match: 12. This CDR3 comprises 14 residues. Here the CDR3 reads CAMTPGQGSAEQYF. The DNA of the CDR3 is TGTGCCATGACCCCCGGACAGGGGTCCGCCGAGCAGTACTTC.

The sample holds one count of this clone. The J gene is TRBJ1-1, the V gene TRBV7-3, with D maybe TRBD1 (5 bases). The ends were cut back, 2 bases at V and 2 bases at J, with 12 bases in the middle. Germline CDR1 and CDR2: SGHTA and FQGTGA. The CDR3 covers 15 residues. The CDR3 here is CASSLGGVQNTEAFF. CDR3 bases: TGTGCCAGCAGCTTAGGGGGGGTCCAAAACACTGAAGCTTTCTTT.

This sequence joins TRBV5-1 and TRBJ2-6; 7 nucleotides match TRBD1. The germline CDR1 and CDR2 sequences are SGHRS and YFSETQ. The CDR3 runs 16 residues. J lost 0 bases, V lost 3 bases, and 3 bases had no gene match. CDR3 in DNA: TGCGCCAGCAGCTGGGACAGTAGCTCTGGGGCCAACGTCCTGACTTTC. Amino acid sequence: CASSWDSSSGANVLTF.

V usage is TRBV29-1 and J usage is TRBJ1-2; D is unclear. CDR3 length equals 10 residues. V gave up 3 bases and J gave up 4 bases, with 3 bases separating them. CDR1 and CDR2 from the germline V gene are SQVTM and ANQGSEA. The DNA for the CDR3 is TGCAGCGTTGACAGCTATGGCTACACCTTC. Translated, it gives CSVDSYGYTF.

This rearrangement joins TRBV1 to TRBJ2-1; the DNA was not compared with TRBD2, the D call given in the table. TRBV1 is recorded as a pseudogene. CDR3 size: 22 residues. The CDR3 loop is CTSSQGNMSGTSLPAYYNEQFF. DNA for the CDR3: TGCACCAGCAGCCAAGGAAATATGTCCGGGACTAGCTTGCCGGCTTATTACAATGAGCAGTTCTTC.

V usage is TRBV28 and J usage is TRBJ2-5, with D perhaps matching TRBD2 (5 bases). Trimming cost V 5 bases and J 4 bases, with 8 bases left between them. Looked up from germline, CDR1 is MDHEN and CDR2 is SYDVKM. CDR3 length: 12 amino acids. CDR3 DNA sequence: TGTGCCAGCAGTGGACTCTCAGAGACCCAGTACTTC. Translating it yields CASSGLSETQYF.

The table lists this clone with a few counts. V gene TRBV6-5 combines with J gene TRBJ2-1, with D hard to call. V lost 2 bases, J lost 5 bases, and 4 bases lay in between. The CDR3 has 12 residues. The germline V gene has CDR1 MNHEY and CDR2 SVGAGI. This chain's CDR3 is CASSYTDNEQFF. The CDR3 region has the DNA TGTGCCAGCAGTTACACAGACAATGAGCAGTTCTTC.

The chain links TRBV5-5 to TRBJ1-1, with D possibly matching TRBD1 (5 bases). Trimming removed 4 bases from V and 2 bases from J, with 12 bases in between. The germline V gene has CDR1 SGHKS and CDR2 YYEKEE (reference sequence). This CDR3 comprises 14 residues. This CDR3 is CASSPKQVNTEAFF. The CDR3 coding sequence is TGTGCCAGCAGCCCAAAACAGGTAAACACTGAAGCTTTCTTT.

The chain joins TRBV29-1 to TRBJ1-1; D is unclear. CDR3 length: 10 residues. Germline CDR1 SQVTM, CDR2 ANQGSEA. Trimming cost V 6 bases and J 7 bases, with 9 bases left between them. The CDR3 region has the DNA TGCAGCGTCCCGGAGGGTGAAGCTTTCTTT. Its protein product is CSVPEGEAFF. Full variable domain (rest looked up from reference TRBV29-1 and TRBJ1-1): SAVISQKPSRDICQRGTSLTIQCQVDSQVTMMFWYRQQPGQSLTLIATANQGSEATYESGFVIDKFPISRPNLTFSTLTVSNMSPEDSSIYLCSVPEGEAFFGQGTRLTVV.

The chain joins TRBV6-6 to TRBJ2-1; TRBD1 matches at 10 bases. CDR1 and CDR2 from the germline V gene are MNHNY and SVGAGI (reference sequence). The CDR3 spans 15 residues. V was pared by 8 bases and J by 9 bases, with 13 bases of the junction left unmatched. The CDR3, as DNA: TGTGCCAGCCTACTTTGGGACAGGGGTTACGCTGAGCAGTTCTTC. It translates to CASLLWDRGYAEQFF.

The rearrangement links TRBV19 to TRBJ2-7, with 8 bases matching TRBD1. Germline CDR1 and CDR2: LNHDA and SQIVND (reference sequence). The CDR3 is 13 amino acids. The V gene end was trimmed by 5 bases and the J gene end by 5 bases; junction bases not matched to a gene: 5. The CDR3 DNA is TGTGCCAGTAGTCTCGACAGGGGAGACGAGCAGTACTTC. This translates into CASSLDRGDEQYF.

The chain carries TRBV5-1 and TRBJ1-1; D is unresolved. CDR1 is SGHRS and CDR2 is YFSETQ in the germline V gene. The CDR3 loop spans 12 amino acids. Trimming took 5 bases from V and 5 from J, leaving 10 bases between them. The CDR3 reads CASSGSRTEAFF. In nucleotides, the CDR3 is TGCGCCAGCAGTGGCAGTCGAACTGAAGCTTTCTTT.

CDR3: CASSPGRQHQPQHF. In DNA, the CDR3 is TGTGCCAGCTCACCTGGACGACAGCATCAGCCCCAGCATTTT. V usage is TRBV18 and J usage is TRBJ1-5; tentative D call: TRBD1 (5 bases). This CDR3 has 14 amino acids. V gave up 3 bases and J gave up 5 bases, with 11 bases separating them. Germline assignment: CDR1 KGHSH and CDR2 LQKENI.

This clone was seen only once. The rearrangement uses TRBV7-9 and TRBJ2-7; 9 bases map to TRBD1. Germline V lookup: CDR1 SEHNR, CDR2 FQNEAQ (reference sequence). The V segment lost 5 bases and the J segment 5 bases; nucleotides outside the gene matches: 4. This CDR3 has 13 residues. CDR3 nucleotides: TGTGCCAGCAGCACCGGGACAGGGAACGAGCAGTACTTC. This sequence encodes CASSTGTGNEQYF. Full variable domain (outside the CDR3, taken from reference TRBV7-9 and TRBJ2-7): DTGVSQNPRHKITKRGQNVTFRCDPISEHNRLYWYRQTLGQGPEFLTYFQNEAQLEKSRLLSDRFSAERPKGSFSTLEIQRTEQGDSAMYLCASSTGTGNEQYFGPGTRLTVT.

The chain uses TRBV5-1 and TRBJ1-2; D is possibly TRBD1 (6 bases). Germline CDR1 is SGHRS and CDR2 is YFSETQ. The CDR3 extends over 13 amino acids. Trimming shortened V by 1 base and J by 5 bases, and 9 bases separated the two germline ends. CDR3 DNA: TGCGCCAGCAGCTTGTCAGGGGCATATGGCTACACCTTC. This codes for CASSLSGAYGYTF.

This chain joins TRBV6-6 and TRBJ1-5, with D hard to call. The germline CDR1 and CDR2 sequences are MNHNY and SVGAGI (reference sequence). The CDR3 contains 14 residues. V gave up 2 bases and J gave up 0 bases, with 5 bases separating them. CDR3 nucleotides: TGTGCCAGCAGTTACAGCCTTAGCAATCAGCCCCAGCATTTT. Translation gives CASSYSLSNQPQHF.

V usage is TRBV28 and J usage is TRBJ2-7; the match to TRBD2 covers 10 bases. The V and J ends lost 2 bases and 2 bases, in that order; junction bases with no gene match: 0. The CDR3 contains 14 residues. CDR1 MDHEN and CDR2 SYDVKM come from the germline V gene. CDR3 loop: CASSLLAGAYEQYF. In DNA, the CDR3 is TGTGCCAGCAGTTTACTAGCGGGAGCCTACGAGCAGTACTTC.